The rows below give T cell receptor beta chains drawn from one sample of a study of T-cell reconstitution after alpha-beta-depleted transplantation in children. One entry per CDR3 protein, called by TCRdb with MiXCR from the PCR reads. There are about 400,000 distinct CDR3 sequences in the sample; about an eighth occur only once, and about 4.5% lies in the top ten. The source material was PBMCs, sampled from the stem cell graft. All receptors come from a human donor who donated a stem cell graft to a child with Fanconi anemia. Each CDR3 is given with its conserved first and last residue. Fields, in order: V gene, J gene, CDR3 protein.

>TRBV3-1|TRBJ1-5
CASSQRDQPQHF
>TRBV7-8|TRBJ2-2
CASSFPGVTGELFF
>TRBV5-1|TRBJ1-5
CASSDPGGPQHF
>TRBV20-1|TRBJ1-6
CSAQTVQANSPLHF
>TRBV5-1|TRBJ2-7
CASNGLGANEQYF
>TRBV7-2|TRBJ1-6
CASSLGPDYNSPLHF
>TRBV5-1|TRBJ2-3
CASSLDPSGSQYF
>TRBV19|TRBJ1-1
CASSPGMDTEAFF
>TRBV4-2|TRBJ2-7
CASSQLLAGGPREQYF
>TRBV7-2|TRBJ2-1
CASSLMAVSYNEQFF
>TRBV4-3|TRBJ2-3
CASSQEMGTQYF
>TRBV12-3/TRBV12-4|TRBJ1-6
CASSRSDGGDSPLHF
>TRBV7-9|TRBJ2-3
CASRLRSGGTTDTQYF
>TRBV5-1|TRBJ1-5
CASSLAPQEDRINSNQPQHF
>TRBV10-3|TRBJ1-5
CAISESRGEENQPQHF
>TRBV29-1|TRBJ2-5
CSVRPGHPQETQYF
>TRBV30|TRBJ1-1
CAWNYGMNTEAFF
>TRBV6-2/TRBV6-3|TRBJ2-5
CASSRNREGTQYF
>TRBV4-3|TRBJ2-3
CASSQAITGVGTDTQYF
>TRBV6-2/TRBV6-3|TRBJ2-7
CASSYSNLYEQYF
>TRBV4-3|TRBJ2-7
CASSQRLSSYEQYF
>TRBV30|TRBJ1-4
CAWSSGPNEKLFF